This T cell receptor (beta chain) was profiled in a study of cytomegalovirus exposure and HLA in healthy donors. Across the study: Findings of an earlier analysis included more than 90 million unique TCR beta sequences from roughly 190 million T cells.

CDR1 and CDR2 from the germline V gene are MDHEN and SYDVKM. The CDR3 totals 14 residues. J lost 3 bases, V lost 8 bases, and 6 bases had no gene match. 60 Vbeta and 13 Jbeta primers were used in PCR. Generated by immunoSEQ multiplex PCR, the TCRdb table keeps only in-frame clones and is missing some. The data show roughly 250,000 clones, with 84% seen just once and 1.5% to 2.5% held by the top ten. This clone has more than one count but fewer than ten. This TCR derives from a woman between 40 and 50 years old in good health and CMV-seropositive. The chain employs TRBV28 and TRBJ2-7; TRBD2 matches 11 bases. Source material: PBMCs. The CDR3 spells CASQTSGTFYEQYF. CDR3 in DNA: TGTGCCAGCCAGACTAGCGGGACCTTCTACGAGCAGTACTTC.